These 15 T cell receptor beta chains were sequenced from one sample in a study of Ad26.COV2.S vaccination and SARS-CoV-2 variants. Treatment reported: about 20 received Ad26.COV2.S at low or high dose, single or two shots; about five received placebo; per-sample allocation not given. The samples were gathered on day 63 after the first injection of vaccine or placebo. Profiled with immunoSEQ multiplex PCR; TCRdb holds only in-frame clones, not every one. The profile shows around 450,000 clones, roughly 90% of them singletons. Sequenced here: peripheral blood, sampled in a trial of Ad26.COV2.S vaccine versus placebo. The receptors were gathered from a person between 18 and 60 years old who received the Ad26.COV2.S COVID-19 vaccine or a placebo.

The rearrangement links TRBV18 to TRBJ2-7; 8 nucleotides match TRBD2. Germline lookup yields CDR1 KGHSH and CDR2 LQKENI. The CDR3 totals 14 residues. V dropped 8 bases and J dropped 0; count of bases not matched to a gene: 6. The CDR3 loop reads CASTPGGASYEQYF. CDR3 in DNA: TGTGCCAGCACCCCGGGGGGGGCCTCCTACGAGCAGTACTTC. Together with reference TRBV18 and TRBJ2-7, the CDR3 gives the full variable domain: NAGVMQNPRHLVRRRGQEARLRCSPMKGHSHVYWYRQLPEEGLKFMVYLQKENIIDESGMPKERFSAEFPKEGPSILRIQQVVRGDSAAYFCASTPGGASYEQYFGPGTRLTVT.

This clone was counted once. The chain carries TRBV4-1 and TRBJ2-1; possible D gene TRBD2, 6 bases. Germline V gives CDR1 MGHRA, CDR2 YSYEKL. With 0 bases removed from V and 9 bases from J, the gap between germline ends came to 15 bases. CDR3 length equals 15 residues. CDR3 DNA: TGCGCCAGCAGCCAAGAAGATACGGGAGAAGGTGAGCAGTTCTTC. Translation: CASSQEDTGEGEQFF.

V is TRBV6-2 or TRBV6-3 and J is TRBJ1-1, with D unresolved. This CDR3 has 18 residues. Germline assignment: CDR1 MNHEY and CDR2 SVGEGT. V lost 2 bases and J 0 bases, leaving 19 bases between the germline ends. The CDR3 sequence is CASSYAIGKVGMNTEAFF. CDR3 DNA: TGTGCCAGCAGTTACGCGATAGGGAAAGTCGGTATGAACACTGAAGCTTTCTTT.

V gene TRBV7-9 combines with J gene TRBJ2-3, with a weak D call TRBD1 (6 bases). CDR3 size: 17 residues. V was clipped by 1 base and J by 5 bases, with 19 bases between them. Germline V lookup: CDR1 SEHNR, CDR2 FQNEAQ (reference sequence). The CDR3 sequence: CASSLGLWAGVEDTQYF. CDR3 in DNA: TGTGCCAGCAGCTTAGGGTTATGGGCAGGGGTGGAAGATACGCAGTATTTT.

The chain couples TRBV29-1 to TRBJ1-2; a weak D match, TRBD1 (6 bases). CDR3 length equals 12 residues. Per the germline V gene, CDR1 is SQVTM and CDR2 is ANQGSEA. V was trimmed by 4 bases and J by 6 bases, leaving 12 bases between them. The CDR3 loop reads CSVVSPGDGYTF. The CDR3 nucleotides read TGCAGCGTTGTGTCTCCAGGGGATGGCTACACCTTC.

The chain combines TRBV5-1 with TRBJ1-6; D possibly corresponds to TRBD1 (6 bases). Germline V gene sequence: CDR1 SGHRS, CDR2 YFSETQ. This CDR3 has 15 residues. V was clipped by 1 base and J by 6 bases, with 11 bases between them. CDR3 DNA: TGCGCCAGCAGCTTGAGGGCAGGGGTTAATTCACCCCTCCACTTT. Amino acid sequence: CASSLRAGVNSPLHF.

This clone has more than one count but fewer than ten. V gene TRBV9 combines with J gene TRBJ1-3; D call uncertain. The CDR3 covers 14 residues. Looked up from germline, CDR1 is SGDLS and CDR2 is YYNGEE. The ends were cut back, 3 bases at V and 0 bases at J, with 7 bases in the middle. The CDR3 coding sequence is TGTGCCAGCAGCGCTTGGGTCTCTGGAAACACCATATATTTT. Translated: CASSAWVSGNTIYF.

The rearrangement uses TRBV7-8 and TRBJ1-1; D remains ambiguous. Between the trimmed V and J ends, which lost 5 bases and 2 bases, there was a span of 12 bases. Looked up from germline, CDR1 is SGHVS and CDR2 is FQNEAQ. This CDR3 comprises 14 residues. The CDR3 DNA follows: TGTGCCAGCAGCAGGGCCGGGAGAAACACTGAAGCTTTCTTT. Its protein is CASSRAGRNTEAFF.

V usage is TRBV10-3 and J usage is TRBJ2-7; 7 bases map to TRBD2. Germline V gene data show CDR1 as ENHRY and CDR2 as SYGVKD. The CDR3 has 11 amino acids. V lost 11 bases to trimming and J lost 4 bases; unmatched junction nucleotides: 5. The CDR3 region is CAAWGGYEQYF. DNA of the CDR3: TGTGCCGCCTGGGGGGGGTACGAGCAGTACTTC.

This rearrangement joins TRBV30 to TRBJ1-5; D call uncertain. Per germline, CDR1 GTSNPN and CDR2 SVGIG (reference sequence). With 3 bases removed from V and 5 bases from J, the gap between germline ends came to 8 bases. The CDR3 has 12 amino acids. For the CDR3, the DNA is TGTGCCTGGAGCGCACTGCATCAGCCCCAGCATTTT. It codes for CAWSALHQPQHF.

The chain carries TRBV6-5 and TRBJ2-3, with TRBD2 as a possible D gene (6 bases). Germline loops: CDR1 MNHEY, CDR2 SVGAGI. The V end lost 4 bases, the J end lost 2 bases, and 16 bases lay between the germline ends. The CDR3 runs 16 residues. The CDR3 DNA is TGTGCCAGCAGTTCGCCCATGGCGGGACTCACAGATACGCAGTATTTT. Residues: CASSSPMAGLTDTQYF.

The genes are TRBV4-3 and TRBJ1-4; TRBD1 matches at 10 bases. The V segment lost 1 base and the J segment 7 bases; nucleotides outside the gene matches: 0. The CDR3 loop spans 14 amino acids. The V gene's germline CDR1 is LGHNA and CDR2 YSLEER. The CDR3 nucleotides read TGCGCCAGCAGCCAAGGGACAGGGGGTGAAAAACTGTTTTTT. Translation: CASSQGTGGEKLFF.

The chain couples TRBV6-6 to TRBJ1-2, with unresolved D. V lost 8 bases, J lost 8 bases, and 21 bases lay in between. The CDR3 runs 14 residues. Germline values: CDR1 MNHNY, CDR2 SVGAGI (reference sequence). The CDR3 is CASGPRAIPLGYTF. CDR3 nucleotide sequence: TGTGCCAGCGGACCCCGGGCTATACCCCTAGGCTACACCTTC.

The chain carries TRBV6-4 and TRBJ1-1; 9 nucleotides agree with TRBD1. The CDR3 contains 13 residues. Germline V gives CDR1 MRHNA, CDR2 SNTAGT. The trim removed 6 bases at V and 2 bases at J, leaving 1 base unmatched. The CDR3 spells CASRDRGNTEAFF. The CDR3 DNA reads as TGTGCCAGCAGGGACAGGGGAAACACTGAAGCTTTCTTT.

The sample holds a few counts of this clone. The V call is TRBV28, the J call TRBJ2-3, with D perhaps TRBD2 (6 bases). Germline CDR1 and CDR2: MDHEN and SYDVKM. The CDR3 is made up of 13 amino acids. Trimming stripped 11 bases from V and 2 bases from J, with 14 bases between. The DNA for the CDR3 is TGTGCCTCCGGGGGAGGACTCACAGATACGCAGTATTTT. Residues: CASGGGLTDTQYF.